These 29 T cell receptor beta chains originate from one sample sequenced in a study of regulatory T cells in long-lasting Graves disease. Noted time point: newly diagnosed GD, antithyroid drugs for less than 3 months. There was RNA extracted from PBMCs, and the TCR library was made from it. Building the TCR beta libraries relied on iRepertoire HTBI primers, and CDR3 regions underwent Arm-PCR. TCRdb analysed the multiplex PCR reads with MiXCR anew, one entry per CDR3 protein. The data hold 360,000 or so distinct CDR3 sequences, with around 11% observed a single time. The sample also formed part of further work on T cells in Graves' hyperthyroidism and ophthalmopathy.

Sample: peripheral blood mononuclear cells (PBMCs), taken at new diagnosis, from a patient treated with antithyroid drugs. Source of these receptors: a woman aged 18 to 35 with Graves disease.

V gene TRBV28 combines with J gene TRBJ1-2, with 9 nucleotides matching TRBD1. Trimming took 5 bases from V and 4 from J; bases not matched to a gene: 8. CDR1 is MDHEN and CDR2 is SYDVKM in the germline V gene. The CDR3 is made up of 15 amino acids. The chain's CDR3 is CASSEGGTGIYGYTF. CDR3 nucleotides: TGTGCCAGCAGTGAAGGTGGGACAGGGATCTATGGCTACACCTTC.

This clonotype was seen many times. The V call is TRBV18, the J call TRBJ2-1; the match to TRBD2 covers 9 bases. V was clipped by 5 bases and J by 6 bases; unmatched bases: 11. CDR3 length: 16 residues. Germline CDR1 KGHSH, CDR2 LQKENI. In nucleotides, the CDR3 is TGTGCCAGCTCATCCACGTCGCGCGGGAGGGCCAATGAGCAGTTCTTC. This codes for CASSSTSRGRANEQFF.

This clonotype has only a few counts. The rearrangement links TRBV5-6 to TRBJ1-5; 7 bases are shared with TRBD1. CDR3 size: 14 residues. Trimming cost V 4 bases and J 9 bases; bases outside gene matches: 10. Germline V gene lookup returns CDR1 SGHDT and CDR2 YYEEEE. In DNA form, the CDR3 reads TGTGCCAGCAGCCCGCGGACAGGCCGTGGGCCCCAGCATTTT. It is translated as CASSPRTGRGPQHF.

This clonotype was seen a few times. The chain is built from TRBV11-2 and TRBJ2-2; D is perhaps TRBD1 (6 bases). CDR3 length: 14 residues. V was trimmed by 3 bases and J by 3 bases, leaving 8 bases between them. CDR1 SGHAT and CDR2 FQNNGV come from the germline V gene. The CDR3 protein is CASSLDRYTGELFF. The DNA for the CDR3 is TGTGCCAGCAGCTTGGACAGATACACCGGGGAGCTGTTTTTT.

This clonotype was seen at least ten times. J is TRBJ2-7 and V is TRBV6-5, with D perhaps being TRBD1 or TRBD2 (7 bases each). Germline V lookup: CDR1 MNHEY, CDR2 SVGAGI. The CDR3 extends over 16 amino acids. Trimming took 3 bases from V and 0 from J, leaving 15 bases between them. The CDR3 bases are TGTGCCAGCAGTTATTCGGCGGGGGACAGCTCCTACGAGCAGTACTTC. Translated, it gives CASSYSAGDSSYEQYF.

This clonotype showed up many times. The CDR3 spells CASSLGGGVDGYTF. The CDR3 coding sequence is TGTGCCAGCAGTTTAGGGGGGGGCGTGGATGGCTACACCTTC. The V and J genes are TRBV12-3 or TRBV12-4 and TRBJ1-2; tentatively, D is TRBD1 (6 bases). The length of the CDR3 is 14 residues. V gave up 1 base and J gave up 6 bases, with 12 bases separating them.

This clonotype was recorded many times. This chain uses TRBV29-1 with TRBJ2-4; weak D call: TRBD2 (6 bases). Trimming pared 7 bases from V and 0 bases from J, leaving 13 bases between. The CDR3 extends over 14 amino acids. Per the germline V gene, CDR1 is SQVTM and CDR2 is ANQGSEA. In nucleotides, the CDR3 is TGCAGCGCTCAGACTAGACGAGCCAAAAACATTCAGTACTTC. It encodes CSAQTRRAKNIQYF.

The sample holds a few counts of this clonotype. The V and J genes are TRBV20-1 and TRBJ1-5; no clear D. The germline V gene encodes CDR1 DFQATT and CDR2 SNEGSKA (reference sequence). V was cut by 3 bases and J by 3 bases, with 12 bases left in between. The CDR3 has 14 amino acids. This CDR3 reads CSASKMSPNQPQHF. The CDR3 DNA is TGCAGTGCTAGCAAGATGTCTCCCAATCAGCCCCAGCATTTT.

With regard to this clonotype: A much more abundant neighbour one base away suggests this may be a read error. The rearrangement uses TRBV28 and TRBJ1-5, with D hard to call. Germline loops: CDR1 MDHEN, CDR2 SYDVKM. This CDR3 spans 11 amino acids. The CDR3 nucleotides read TGTGCCAGCAGTCTCTCCGGGCCCCATCATTTT. It is translated as CASSLSGPHHF.

This clonotype has ten or more counts. The chain has TRBV18 and TRBJ1-6, with D possibly TRBD1 on 5 matching bases. CDR3 length equals 14 residues. With 11 bases removed from V and 5 bases from J, the gap between germline ends came to 16 bases. Germline CDR1 is KGHSH and CDR2 is LQKENI. The CDR3: CAGDGSPHNSPLHF. The CDR3 region has the DNA TGTGCCGGGGACGGGTCTCCTCATAATTCACCCCTCCACTTT.

The V call is TRBV6-2 or TRBV6-3, the J call TRBJ2-7, with a possible D match to TRBD1 (6 bases). Germline CDR1 reads MNHEY; CDR2 reads SVGEGT. The CDR3 length is 13 residues. V was trimmed by 6 bases and J by 3 bases, leaving 12 bases between them. CDR3 nucleotide sequence: TGTGCCAGCAGCAAAAAACAGGGCTACGAGCAGTACTTC. Residues: CASSKKQGYEQYF.

The genes are TRBV12-3 or TRBV12-4 and TRBJ2-3; 9 nucleotides match TRBD1. The CDR3 length is 15 residues. Trimming cost V 5 bases and J 3 bases; bases outside gene matches: 6. CDR3: CASSHNRGRTDTQYF. CDR3 in DNA: TGTGCCAGCAGTCACAACAGGGGGCGGACAGATACGCAGTATTTT.

This chain connects TRBV11-1 to TRBJ2-1; 14 bases fit TRBD2. V was clipped by 7 bases and J by 0 bases; unmatched bases: 14. CDR1 is SGHAT and CDR2 is FQDESV in the germline V gene (reference sequence). The CDR3 is made up of 20 amino acids. CDR3 region: CASTPAPGLAGASSYNEQFF. DNA of the CDR3: TGTGCCAGCACCCCGGCCCCGGGACTAGCGGGGGCGAGCTCCTACAATGAGCAGTTCTTC.

This clonotype appeared many times. This chain joins TRBV6-2 or TRBV6-3 and TRBJ1-1; D is undetermined. The CDR3 has 14 residues. Germline CDR1 reads MNHEY; CDR2 reads SVGEGT. Trimming removed 3 bases from V and 1 base from J, with 9 bases in between. In DNA form, the CDR3 reads TGTGCCAGCAGTTATATGGCGGCGAACACTGAAGCTTTCTTT. It yields the protein CASSYMAANTEAFF.

This clonotype has at least ten counts. V and J are TRBV7-8 and TRBJ2-7; 7 bases match TRBD1. In germline, CDR1 is SGHVS, CDR2 FQNEAQ. The CDR3 covers 14 residues. The V and J ends lost 7 bases and 4 bases, in that order; junction bases with no gene match: 10. The CDR3: CASNDGTAVYEQYF. The CDR3, as DNA: TGTGCCAGCAACGACGGGACAGCGGTGTACGAGCAGTACTTC.

This rearrangement joins TRBV7-9 to TRBJ2-1; D might be TRBD2 (6 bases). The germline V and J ends were trimmed by 7 bases and 1 base, with 20 bases remaining between them. Germline V gives CDR1 SEHNR, CDR2 FQNEAQ (reference sequence). CDR3 length: 17 residues. CDR3 region: CASNPMEGSISYNEQFF. The CDR3 DNA sequence: TGTGCCAGCAACCCCATGGAGGGGAGCATATCCTACAATGAGCAGTTCTTC. Drawing the rest from reference TRBV7-9 and TRBJ2-1, the complete variable domain is DTGVSQNPRHKITKRGQNVTFRCDPISEHNRLYWYRQTLGQGPEFLTYFQNEAQLEKSRLLSDRFSAERPKGSFSTLEIQRTEQGDSAMYLCASNPMEGSISYNEQFFGPGTRLTVL.

This clonotype was detected ten times or more. The chain couples TRBV20-1 to TRBJ2-1, with 8 nucleotides matching TRBD2. The J segment lost 4 bases and the V segment lost 5 bases, leaving 7 bases of the junction unmatched. The CDR3 spans 14 residues. Germline V gives CDR1 DFQATT, CDR2 SNEGSKA (reference sequence). CDR3 bases: TGCAGTGCTGAGCCGACTAGCGTGTACAATGAGCAGTTCTTC. Its protein is CSAEPTSVYNEQFF.

J is TRBJ2-7 and V is TRBV20-1; D is possibly TRBD1 (7 bases). V lost 5 bases to trimming and J lost 6 bases, with 11 bases between them. CDR3 length: 11 residues. Germline V CDR1 and CDR2: DFQATT, SNEGSKA (reference sequence). CDR3 DNA: TGCAGTGCTTATCAGGGGGGCGAGCAGTACTTC. Residues: CSAYQGGEQYF.

The V gene is TRBV7-6, the J gene TRBJ1-1; TRBD1 agrees at 7 bases. Germline V CDR1 and CDR2: SGHVS, FNYEAQ. This CDR3 has 15 residues. The trim removed 8 bases at V and 0 bases at J, leaving 9 bases unmatched. The CDR3 sequence: CASGRAGGLNTEAFF. DNA for the CDR3: TGTGCCAGCGGGCGGGCAGGGGGACTGAACACTGAAGCTTTCTTT.

A word on this clonotype: Germline and junction disagree at one end, which may indicate a read error. The chain employs TRBV15 and TRBJ1-1, with a tentative D call TRBD1 (5 bases). The CDR3 runs 13 residues. From germline, CDR1 is LNHNV and CDR2 YYDKDF (reference sequence). The CDR3 DNA is TGTGCCACCAGCCCCAGGGTGAACACTAAAGCTTTCTTT. It translates to CATSPRVNTKAFF.

This clonotype occurred many times. The chain uses TRBV7-2 and TRBJ2-3; tentative D call: TRBD2 (5 bases). Trimming removed 3 bases at V and 3 bases at J, with 13 bases between. The germline V gene has CDR1 SGHTA and CDR2 FQGNSA. The CDR3 covers 15 residues. CDR3 DNA: TGTGCCAGCAGCTTGTCTTTCGGGATTACAGATACGCAGTATTTT. Translating it yields CASSLSFGITDTQYF.

This clonotype was recorded once. The chain carries TRBV19 and TRBJ2-5; 7 positions match TRBD2. V was clipped by 6 bases and J by 2 bases; unmatched bases: 9. In germline, CDR1 is LNHDA, CDR2 SQIVND (reference sequence). The CDR3 has 15 residues. CDR3 loop: CASSPTWTRQETQYF. The CDR3 DNA reads as TGTGCCAGTAGCCCGACCTGGACTAGACAAGAGACCCAGTACTTC.

This clonotype occurred a few times. The chain recombines TRBV18 with TRBJ2-5; the D is unclear. This CDR3 comprises 13 residues. V was clipped by 3 bases and J by 1 base, with 6 bases between them. Germline V CDR1 and CDR2: KGHSH, LQKENI. The CDR3 protein is CASSPEIQETQYF. CDR3 bases: TGTGCCAGCTCACCCGAAATCCAAGAGACCCAGTACTTC.

There are many counts of this clonotype. The genes are TRBV15 and TRBJ2-6; D gene uncertain. The germline V and J ends were trimmed by 0 bases and 2 bases, with 11 bases remaining between them. Germline values: CDR1 LNHNV, CDR2 YYDKDF (reference sequence). CDR3 size: 17 residues. The DNA for the CDR3 is TGTGCCACCAGCAGAGAAATCATCCGGGCTGGGGCCAACGTCCTGACTTTC. It is translated as CATSREIIRAGANVLTF.

This clonotype has a count of ten or more. CDR3 region: CASTKAGGPYEFF. CDR3 in DNA: TGTGCCAGCACGAAAGCGGGGGGGCCGTACGAGTTCTTC. The chain carries TRBV6-2 or TRBV6-3 and TRBJ2-1, with 10 bases lining up with TRBD2. V trimming: 7 bases; J trimming: 14 bases; junction bases outside the gene matches: 11. The germline CDR1 and CDR2 sequences are MNHEY and SVGEGT. The CDR3 runs 13 residues.

This clonotype has ten or more counts. The J gene is TRBJ2-4, the V gene TRBV28; a possible D gene is TRBD1 (5 bases). TRBJ2-5 explains the end of the DNA better; the J call may be wrong. Germline values: CDR1 MDHEN, CDR2 SYDVKM. CDR3 size: 20 residues. The CDR3 sequence is CASSLGLGKLRARSGETQYF. Written as DNA, the CDR3 is TGTGCCAGCAGTTTGGGATTAGGGAAACTCAGGGCCAGAAGTGGAGAGACCCAGTACTTC.

This chain joins TRBV20-1 and TRBJ1-5; D call uncertain. CDR1 is DFQATT and CDR2 is SNEGSKA in the germline V gene (reference sequence). The CDR3 contains 13 residues. V lost 4 bases, J lost 5 bases, and 12 bases lay in between. CDR3 nucleotides: TGCAGTGCTACTATAGACACAGATCAGCCCCAGCATTTT. Translation gives CSATIDTDQPQHF.

This clonotype was counted many times. This chain links TRBV6-2 or TRBV6-3 with TRBJ1-2; D not resolved. CDR1 is MNHEY and CDR2 is SVGEGT in the germline V gene. This CDR3 spans 13 amino acids. V was shortened by 5 bases and J by 3 bases, with 10 bases between the two germline ends. For the CDR3, the DNA is TGTGCCAGCAGTGGAAGAGGAGACTATGGCTACACCTTC. It codes for CASSGRGDYGYTF.

The table lists this clonotype with many counts. As DNA, the CDR3 is TGTGCCAGCTCACCCCTAGCGGACAGGGCAATAGATGGCTACACCTTC. Its translation is CASSPLADRAIDGYTF. The chain is built from TRBV18 and TRBJ1-2; TRBD1 matches at 8 bases. The length of the CDR3 is 16 residues. Germline trimming cut 3 bases from V and 6 bases from J; bases unmatched to any gene: 12. Germline-derived CDR1 and CDR2 are KGHSH and LQKENI.